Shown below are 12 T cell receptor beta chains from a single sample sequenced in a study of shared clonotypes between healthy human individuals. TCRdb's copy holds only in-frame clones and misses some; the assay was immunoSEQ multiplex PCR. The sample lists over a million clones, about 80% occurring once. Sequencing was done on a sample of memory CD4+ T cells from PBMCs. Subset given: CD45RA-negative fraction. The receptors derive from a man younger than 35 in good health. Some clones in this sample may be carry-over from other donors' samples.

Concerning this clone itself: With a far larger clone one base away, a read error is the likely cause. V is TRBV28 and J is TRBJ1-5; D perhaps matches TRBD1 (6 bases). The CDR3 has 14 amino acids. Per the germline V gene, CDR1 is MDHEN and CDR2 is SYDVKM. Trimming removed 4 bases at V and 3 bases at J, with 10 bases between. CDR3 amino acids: CASSSGHINQPQHF. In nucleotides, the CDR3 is TGTGCCAGCAGTTCGGGACACATCAATCAGCCCCAGCATTTT.

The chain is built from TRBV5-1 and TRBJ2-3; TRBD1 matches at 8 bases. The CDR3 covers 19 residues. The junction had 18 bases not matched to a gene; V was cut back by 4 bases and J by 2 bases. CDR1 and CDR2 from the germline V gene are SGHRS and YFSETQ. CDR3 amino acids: CASSRMGAGQDHFTDTQYF. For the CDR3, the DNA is TGCGCCAGCAGCCGGATGGGGGCGGGACAGGACCACTTCACAGATACGCAGTATTTT.

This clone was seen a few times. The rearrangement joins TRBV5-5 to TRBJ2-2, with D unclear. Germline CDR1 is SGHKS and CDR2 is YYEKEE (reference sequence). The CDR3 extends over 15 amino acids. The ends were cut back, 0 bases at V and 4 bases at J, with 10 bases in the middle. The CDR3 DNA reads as TGTGCCAGCAGCTTGGGTCCATTGGCCACCGGGGAGCTGTTTTTT. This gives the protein CASSLGPLATGELFF.

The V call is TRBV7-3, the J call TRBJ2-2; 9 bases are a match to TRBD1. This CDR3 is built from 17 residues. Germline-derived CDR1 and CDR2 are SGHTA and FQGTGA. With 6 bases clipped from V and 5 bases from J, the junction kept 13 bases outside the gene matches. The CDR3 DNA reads TGTGCCAGCAGACCCTCCGGGACAGGGATAGGGACCGGGGAGCTGTTTTTT. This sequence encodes CASRPSGTGIGTGELFF.

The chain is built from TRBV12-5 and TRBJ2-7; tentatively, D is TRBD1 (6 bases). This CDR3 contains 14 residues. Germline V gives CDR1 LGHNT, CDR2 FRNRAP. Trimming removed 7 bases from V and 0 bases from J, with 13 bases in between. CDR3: CASAPTGHSYEQYF. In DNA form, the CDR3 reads TGTGCTAGTGCCCCGACAGGCCACTCCTACGAGCAGTACTTC.

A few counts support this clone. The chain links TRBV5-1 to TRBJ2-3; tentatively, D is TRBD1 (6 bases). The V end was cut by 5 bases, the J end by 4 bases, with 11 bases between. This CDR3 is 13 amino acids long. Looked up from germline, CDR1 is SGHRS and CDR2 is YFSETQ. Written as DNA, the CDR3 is TGCGCCAGCAGGCAACAGGGTTCAGATACGCAGTATTTT. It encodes CASRQQGSDTQYF.

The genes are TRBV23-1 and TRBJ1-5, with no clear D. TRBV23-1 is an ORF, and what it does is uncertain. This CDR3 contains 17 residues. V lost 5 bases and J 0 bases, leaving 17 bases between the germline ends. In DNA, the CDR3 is TGCGCCAGCAGTAGGGTTGGGCAGGATGTTAGCAATCAGCCCCAGCATTTT. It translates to CASSRVGQDVSNQPQHF.

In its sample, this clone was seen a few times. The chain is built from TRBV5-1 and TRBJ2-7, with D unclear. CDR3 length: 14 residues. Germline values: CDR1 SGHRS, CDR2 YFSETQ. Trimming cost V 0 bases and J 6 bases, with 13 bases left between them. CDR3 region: CASSLASVRSEQYF. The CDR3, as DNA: TGCGCCAGCAGCTTGGCCAGTGTTAGGTCCGAGCAGTACTTC.

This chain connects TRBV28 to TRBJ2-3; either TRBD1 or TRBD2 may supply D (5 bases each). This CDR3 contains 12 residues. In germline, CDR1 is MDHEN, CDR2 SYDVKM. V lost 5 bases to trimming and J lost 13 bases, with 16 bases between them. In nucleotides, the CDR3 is TGTGCCAGCAGTCAGGGACCGACCAAGGAGTATTTT. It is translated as CASSQGPTKEYF.

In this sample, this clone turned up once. The CDR3 nucleotides are TGTGCCAGCAGCGTAGGCGGGAGGGACGGCACCGGGGAGCTGTTTTTT. Residues: CASSVGGRDGTGELFF. This chain connects TRBV9 to TRBJ2-2; 9 bases fit TRBD2. V lost 0 bases and J lost 4; bases outside the gene matches: 4. In germline, CDR1 is SGDLS, CDR2 YYNGEE. The CDR3 has 16 amino acids.

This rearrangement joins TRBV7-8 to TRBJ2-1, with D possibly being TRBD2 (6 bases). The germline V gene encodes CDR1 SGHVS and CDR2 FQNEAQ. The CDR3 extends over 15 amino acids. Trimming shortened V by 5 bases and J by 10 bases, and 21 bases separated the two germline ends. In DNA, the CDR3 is TGTGCCAGCAGCCCCCTGGGGGGAGTGGGGTCGGAGCAGTTCTTC. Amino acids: CASSPLGGVGSEQFF.

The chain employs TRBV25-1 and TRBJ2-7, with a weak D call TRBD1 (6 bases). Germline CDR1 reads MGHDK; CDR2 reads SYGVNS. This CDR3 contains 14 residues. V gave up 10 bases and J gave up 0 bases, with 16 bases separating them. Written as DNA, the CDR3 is TGTGCCACGAGGGGGACCCGAGGCTCCTACGAGCAGTACTTC. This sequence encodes CATRGTRGSYEQYF.